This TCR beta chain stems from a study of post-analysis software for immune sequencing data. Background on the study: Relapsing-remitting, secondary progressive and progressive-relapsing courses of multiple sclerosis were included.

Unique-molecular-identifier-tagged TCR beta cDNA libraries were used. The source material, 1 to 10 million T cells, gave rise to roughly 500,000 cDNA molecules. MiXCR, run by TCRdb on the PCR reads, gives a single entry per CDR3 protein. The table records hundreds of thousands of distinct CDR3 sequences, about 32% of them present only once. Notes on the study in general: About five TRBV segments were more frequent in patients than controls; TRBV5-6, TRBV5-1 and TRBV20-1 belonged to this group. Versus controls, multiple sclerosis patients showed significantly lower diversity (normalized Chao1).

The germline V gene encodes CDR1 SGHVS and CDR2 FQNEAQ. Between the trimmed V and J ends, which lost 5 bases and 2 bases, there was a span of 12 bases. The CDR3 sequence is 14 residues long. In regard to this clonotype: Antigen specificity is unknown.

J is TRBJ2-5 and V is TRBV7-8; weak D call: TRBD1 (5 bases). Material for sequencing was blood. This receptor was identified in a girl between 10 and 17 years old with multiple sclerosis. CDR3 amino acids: CASSRRQIQETQYF. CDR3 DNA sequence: TGTGCCAGCAGCCGGCGACAGATACAAGAGACCCAGTACTTC.